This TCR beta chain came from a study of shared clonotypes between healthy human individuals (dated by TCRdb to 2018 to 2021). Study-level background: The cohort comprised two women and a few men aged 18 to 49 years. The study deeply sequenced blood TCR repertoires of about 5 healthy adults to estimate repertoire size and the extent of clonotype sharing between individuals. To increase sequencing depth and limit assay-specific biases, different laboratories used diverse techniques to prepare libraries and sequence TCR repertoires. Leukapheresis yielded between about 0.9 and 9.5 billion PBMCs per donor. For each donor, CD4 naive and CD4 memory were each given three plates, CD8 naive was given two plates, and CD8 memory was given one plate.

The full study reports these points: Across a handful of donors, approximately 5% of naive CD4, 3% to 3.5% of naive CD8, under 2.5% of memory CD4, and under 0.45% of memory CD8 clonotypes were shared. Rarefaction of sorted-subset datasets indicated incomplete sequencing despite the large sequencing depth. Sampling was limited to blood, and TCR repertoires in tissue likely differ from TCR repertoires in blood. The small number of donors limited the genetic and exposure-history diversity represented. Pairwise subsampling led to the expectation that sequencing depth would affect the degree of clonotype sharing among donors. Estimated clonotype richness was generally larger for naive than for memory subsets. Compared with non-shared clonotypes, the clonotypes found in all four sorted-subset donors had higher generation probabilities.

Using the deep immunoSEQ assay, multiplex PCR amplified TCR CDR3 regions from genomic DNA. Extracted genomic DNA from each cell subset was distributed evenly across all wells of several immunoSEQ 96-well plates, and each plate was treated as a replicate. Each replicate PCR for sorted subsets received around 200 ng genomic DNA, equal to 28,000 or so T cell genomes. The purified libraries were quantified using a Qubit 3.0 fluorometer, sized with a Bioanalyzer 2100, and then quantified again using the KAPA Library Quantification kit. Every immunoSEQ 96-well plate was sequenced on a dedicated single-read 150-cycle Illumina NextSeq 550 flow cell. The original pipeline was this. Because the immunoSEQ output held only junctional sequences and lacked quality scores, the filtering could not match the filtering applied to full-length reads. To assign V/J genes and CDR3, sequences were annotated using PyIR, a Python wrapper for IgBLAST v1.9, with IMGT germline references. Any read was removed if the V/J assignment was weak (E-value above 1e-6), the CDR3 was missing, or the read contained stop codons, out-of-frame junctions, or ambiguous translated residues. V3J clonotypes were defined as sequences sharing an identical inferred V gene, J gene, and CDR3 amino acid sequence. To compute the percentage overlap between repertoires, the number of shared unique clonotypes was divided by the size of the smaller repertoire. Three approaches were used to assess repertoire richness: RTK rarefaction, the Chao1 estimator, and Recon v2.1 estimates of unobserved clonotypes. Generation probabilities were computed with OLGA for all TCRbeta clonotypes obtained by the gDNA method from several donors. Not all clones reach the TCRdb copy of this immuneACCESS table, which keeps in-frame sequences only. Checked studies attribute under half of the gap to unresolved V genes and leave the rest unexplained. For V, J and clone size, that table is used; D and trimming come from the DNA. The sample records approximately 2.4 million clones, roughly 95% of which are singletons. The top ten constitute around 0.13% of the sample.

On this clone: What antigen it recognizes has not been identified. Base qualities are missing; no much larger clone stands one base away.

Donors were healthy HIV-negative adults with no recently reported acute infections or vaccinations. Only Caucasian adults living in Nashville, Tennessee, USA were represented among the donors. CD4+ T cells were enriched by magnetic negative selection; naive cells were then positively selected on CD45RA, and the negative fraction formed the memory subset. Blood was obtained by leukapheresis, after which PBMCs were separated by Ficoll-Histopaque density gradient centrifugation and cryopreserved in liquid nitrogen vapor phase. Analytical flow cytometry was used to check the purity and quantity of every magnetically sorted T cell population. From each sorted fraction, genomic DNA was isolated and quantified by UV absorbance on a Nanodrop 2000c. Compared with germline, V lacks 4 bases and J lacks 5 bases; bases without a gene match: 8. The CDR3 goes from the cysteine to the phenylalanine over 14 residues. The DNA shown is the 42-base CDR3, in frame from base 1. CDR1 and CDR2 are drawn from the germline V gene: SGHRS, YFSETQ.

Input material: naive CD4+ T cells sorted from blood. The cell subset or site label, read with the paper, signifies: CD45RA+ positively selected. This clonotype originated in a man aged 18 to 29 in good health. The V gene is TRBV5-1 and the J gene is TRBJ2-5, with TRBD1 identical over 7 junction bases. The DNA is TGCGCCAGCAGCACCGGACAGGCCCCGGAGACCCAGTACTTC. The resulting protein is CASSTGQAPETQYF.